This T cell receptor beta chain was sequenced in a study of cytomegalovirus exposure and HLA in healthy donors. Whole-study results and caveats: A reported reduction in N-insertions relative to the approximately 670-donor mean was seen in an Asian-associated ancestry cluster in a later analysis. In a later analysis, a missense DCLRE1C variant was linked to TCR beta V- and J-gene trimming.

The PCR contained 60 Vbeta and 13 Jbeta primers. Data came from immunoSEQ multiplex PCR; TCRdb stores just in-frame clones and leaves some out. The sample yields some 180,000 clones, under 85% seen once. CDR3 length equals 14 residues. The trim removed 3 bases at V and 5 bases at J, leaving 1 base unmatched. Per the germline V gene, CDR1 is MDHEN and CDR2 is SYDVKM. Remarks on this clone: Its antigen is unidentified.

The donors comprised healthy bone marrow donors. The sequencing input was PBMCs. This chain uses TRBV28 with TRBJ1-5; 10 positions match TRBD1. The TCR originated in a woman aged 18-29 years in good health and CMV-seropositive. The CDR3 DNA sequence: TGTGCCAGCAGTTTCGGGACAGGGGATCAGCCCCAGCATTTT. Amino acids: CASSFGTGDQPQHF.